Sequencing of this TCR beta chain was carried out in a study of breast tumors, draining lymph nodes, adjacent tissues. The lymph nodes were axillary draining lymph nodes from breast cancer patients. Germline lookup yields CDR1 LNHDA and CDR2 SQIVND (reference sequence). The CDR3 is made up of 12 amino acids. Trimming left V 10 bases short and J 4 bases short, with 10 bases between. TCRdb reanalysed the multiplex PCR reads using MiXCR and keeps one entry per CDR3 protein. The sample carries 100,000 or so distinct CDR3 sequences, about 20% recorded once. The material sequenced was axillary lymph node tissue. V gene TRBV19 combines with J gene TRBJ2-2, with D possibly being TRBD2 (5 bases). The TCR was taken from a female donor with breast cancer. Some clones in this sample may be carry-over from other donors' samples. CDR3 loop: CATGLITGELFF. CDR3 bases: TGTGCCACCGGACTCATCACCGGGGAGCTGTTTTTT.